These 22 T cell receptor beta chains were sequenced from one sample in a study of early stage breast cancer tumors (dated by TCRdb to about 2017). Library prep was done by the immunoSEQ multiplex PCR assay. Sourced from immuneACCESS, this table was stored by TCRdb with only in-frame sequences that have V and J called. A share of the clones is absent; for the studies checked, an unresolved V gene accounts for under half, and the remainder has no known explanation. Counted in this sample were over 20,000 clones; roughly 64% of them appeared once. Of the sample, more than 9% falls within the top ten clones. Sequenced: breast tumor tissue. The receptors originated from a person between 55 and 69 years old with breast cancer.

This rearrangement joins TRBV14 to TRBJ2-2; 7 bases match TRBD2. Germline V CDR1 and CDR2: SGHDN, FVKESK. Trimming took 0 bases from V and 6 from J; bases not matched to a gene: 10. The CDR3 runs to 17 residues. The CDR3: CASSQDIRASGAGELFF. The CDR3 DNA reads TGTGCCAGCAGCCAAGATATCCGGGCCAGCGGGGCCGGGGAGCTGTTTTTT. The variable domain in full, completed from reference TRBV14 and TRBJ2-2, reads EAGVTQFPSHSVIEKGQTVTLRCDPISGHDNLYWYRRVMGKEIKFLLHFVKESKQDESGMPNNRFLAERTGGTYSTLKVQPAELEDSGVYFCASSQDIRASGAGELFFGEGSRLTVL.

The genes are TRBV10-1 and TRBJ2-3, with 7 bases fitting TRBD2. Germline V CDR1 and CDR2: WNHNN, SYGVQD (reference sequence). V lost 0 bases to trimming and J lost 3 bases; unmatched junction nucleotides: 9. This CDR3 contains 17 residues. The DNA for the CDR3 is TGCGCCAGCAGTGAGTCAGCGGGAAGGGCCGGAACAGATACGCAGTATTTT. Translation: CASSESAGRAGTDTQYF.

The chain joins TRBV7-9 to TRBJ2-2; tentative D call: TRBD2 (5 bases). With 4 bases removed from V and 3 bases from J, the gap between germline ends came to 18 bases. This CDR3 contains 17 residues. Looked up from germline, CDR1 is SEHNR and CDR2 is FQNEAQ (reference sequence). The CDR3 loop reads CASSWRRGLGDTGELFF. CDR3 nucleotides: TGTGCCAGCAGCTGGCGGCGAGGGCTCGGGGACACCGGGGAGCTGTTTTTT.

The chain couples TRBV9 to TRBJ1-3; D may be TRBD1 (6 bases). The CDR3 covers 16 residues. Trimming took off 1 base at V and 0 bases at J, with 11 bases between the two ends. Germline CDR1 reads SGDLS; CDR2 reads YYNGEE. Here the CDR3 DNA reads TGTGCCAGCAGCGTAACGGGACACAACTCTGGAAACACCATATATTTT. It encodes CASSVTGHNSGNTIYF.

The gene calls are TRBV5-1 and TRBJ2-3; 8 bases line up with TRBD1. J gave up 3 bases and V 4 bases, and 4 bases lay outside the gene matches. This CDR3 comprises 14 residues. CDR1 and CDR2 (germline): SGHRS, YFSETQ. CDR3 amino acids: CASSPGQGTDTQYF. The DNA for the CDR3 is TGCGCCAGCAGCCCCGGACAGGGTACAGATACGCAGTATTTT.

The J gene is TRBJ2-3, the V gene TRBV14; TRBD2 matches at 11 bases. J gave up 0 bases and V 4 bases, and 3 bases lay outside the gene matches. CDR1 is SGHDN and CDR2 is FVKESK in the germline V gene. The CDR3 runs to 16 residues. The CDR3 protein is CASSLGLAASTDTQYF. CDR3 sequence (DNA): TGTGCCAGCAGCCTGGGACTAGCGGCTAGCACAGATACGCAGTATTTT.

The chain employs TRBV10-3 and TRBJ2-1; 11 nucleotides align to TRBD2. The CDR3 covers 16 residues. Germline values: CDR1 ENHRY, CDR2 SYGVKD. V shed 3 bases, J shed 7 bases, and the junction held 8 bases outside the gene matches. CDR3 sequence: CAISEHGTSGLNEQFF. In nucleotides, the CDR3 is TGTGCCATCAGTGAACACGGGACTAGCGGTCTGAATGAGCAGTTCTTC.

A single count supports this clone. The chain couples TRBV27 to TRBJ2-2; a possible D gene is TRBD1 (6 bases). CDR1 is MNHEY and CDR2 is SMNVEV in the germline V gene (reference sequence). The ends were cut back, 5 bases at V and 1 base at J, with 8 bases in the middle. The CDR3 runs 14 residues. The DNA of the CDR3 is TGTGCCAGCAGTCCACAGGGGAACACCGGGGAGCTGTTTTTT. Translation gives CASSPQGNTGELFF.

V is TRBV6-1 and J is TRBJ2-1, with D perhaps TRBD2 (5 bases). CDR1 MNHNS and CDR2 SASEGT come from the germline V gene. Trimming took 2 bases from V and 2 from J, leaving 16 bases between them. The CDR3 is 17 amino acids. The CDR3 sequence: CASSEFFMASPYNEQFF. CDR3 DNA: TGTGCCAGCAGTGAATTTTTTATGGCTAGCCCCTACAATGAGCAGTTCTTC.

In DNA form, the CDR3 reads TGTGCCAGTTCTCGGACTAGCGGGAGGGGTGGAGCGAATGAGCAGTTCTTC. Translation: CASSRTSGRGGANEQFF. The chain uses TRBV19 and TRBJ2-1; 15 positions agree with TRBD2. V gave up 8 bases and J gave up 7 bases; unmatched junction bases: 12. The length of the CDR3 is 17 residues. Germline CDR1 is LNHDA and CDR2 is SQIVND (reference sequence).

The chain employs TRBV29-1 and TRBJ2-1, with 9 bases that match TRBD2. This CDR3 spans 14 amino acids. From germline, CDR1 is SQVTM and CDR2 ANQGSEA. V lost 6 bases and J lost 2; bases outside the gene matches: 5. CDR3 in DNA: TGCAGCGTGTCTAGCGGGACAACCTACAATGAGCAGTTCTTC. Translated, it gives CSVSSGTTYNEQFF.

V usage is TRBV5-1 and J usage is TRBJ2-7; 11 bases are shared with TRBD2. With V trimmed by 7 bases and J by 7 bases, 13 bases remained unmatched. The CDR3 runs to 15 residues. The germline V gene encodes CDR1 SGHRS and CDR2 YFSETQ. The CDR3 is CASGRLAGSLREQYF. The CDR3 DNA sequence: TGCGCCAGCGGCCGACTAGCGGGGTCCTTAAGGGAGCAGTACTTC.

This clone was recorded once. The genes are TRBV10-3 and TRBJ2-1, with 12 bases fitting TRBD2. Losses at the gene ends were 6 bases for V and 8 bases for J; bases not matched to a gene: 8. The CDR3 covers 15 residues. Germline loops: CDR1 ENHRY, CDR2 SYGVKD. The CDR3 protein is CAIRKTSGSTDEQFF. CDR3 bases: TGTGCCATCAGGAAGACTAGCGGGAGCACCGATGAGCAGTTCTTC.

In its sample, this clone was seen once. The chain links TRBV7-9 to TRBJ2-1, with 8 bases fitting TRBD1. Germline lookup yields CDR1 SEHNR and CDR2 FQNEAQ (reference sequence). The length of the CDR3 is 15 residues. The ends lost 4 bases at V and 7 bases at J; junction bases unmatched: 9. The CDR3 DNA follows: TGTGCCAGCAGCTGGGCCAGGGGGCTGGAAAATGAGCAGTTCTTC. It is translated as CASSWARGLENEQFF. Using reference TRBV7-9 and TRBJ2-1 for the parts outside the CDR3, the full variable domain is DTGVSQNPRHKITKRGQNVTFRCDPISEHNRLYWYRQTLGQGPEFLTYFQNEAQLEKSRLLSDRFSAERPKGSFSTLEIQRTEQGDSAMYLCASSWARGLENEQFFGPGTRLTVL.

The chain recombines TRBV7-9 with TRBJ2-5, with TRBD1 as a possible D gene (5 bases). This CDR3 has 15 residues. Trimming left V 5 bases short and J 1 base short, with 14 bases between. Germline CDR1 reads SEHNR; CDR2 reads FQNEAQ (reference sequence). Here the CDR3 DNA reads TGTGCCAGCAGCCCAGTGACAGCACCCCAAGAGACCCAGTACTTC. Protein sequence: CASSPVTAPQETQYF.

This clone was detected only a few times. This sequence joins TRBV6-6 and TRBJ2-7; 8 bases are a match to TRBD2. The CDR3 extends over 13 amino acids. The germline V gene has CDR1 MNHNY and CDR2 SVGAGI (reference sequence). Trimming at V came to 7 bases and at J to 0 bases, leaving 2 bases not matched to a gene. The CDR3 nucleotides read TGTGCCAGCAAGCGGGAGATCTCCTACGAGCAGTACTTC. Translated, it gives CASKREISYEQYF.

The genes are TRBV5-5 and TRBJ1-2, with D uncertain. This CDR3 is built from 14 residues. Per germline, CDR1 SGHKS and CDR2 YYEKEE (reference sequence). Trimming cost V 4 bases and J 7 bases, with 17 bases left between them. The DNA of the CDR3 is TGTGCCAGCAGCGTAGCACTCTGGGAGGGTGGCTACACCTTC. Its protein is CASSVALWEGGYTF.

V and J are TRBV14 and TRBJ2-7; TRBD1 matches 10 bases. This CDR3 region has 13 residues. Germline V gene data show CDR1 as SGHDN and CDR2 as FVKESK. Losses at the gene ends were 4 bases for V and 3 bases for J; bases not matched to a gene: 0. The CDR3 sequence is CASSRDRGYEQYF. CDR3 sequence (DNA): TGTGCCAGCAGCCGGGACAGGGGCTACGAGCAGTACTTC.

The rearrangement links TRBV13 to TRBJ2-7, with 8 positions matching TRBD2. With 5 bases clipped from V and 0 bases from J, the junction kept 12 bases outside the gene matches. CDR1 is PRHDT and CDR2 is FYEKMQ in the germline V gene (reference sequence). There are 17 residues in the CDR3. The CDR3 nucleotides are TGTGCCAGCAGCCCGGACCTTGGAGCGGGAGACTCCTACGAGCAGTACTTC. It specifies CASSPDLGAGDSYEQYF.

The V call is TRBV9, the J call TRBJ2-1; 10 nucleotides line up with TRBD2. Germline V gene data show CDR1 as SGDLS and CDR2 as YYNGEE. CDR3 size: 14 residues. Trimming removed 5 bases from V and 8 bases from J; junction bases left unmatched: 7. CDR3 in amino acids: CASSYSGRTDEQFF. The DNA for the CDR3 is TGTGCCAGCAGTTATAGCGGGAGGACGGATGAGCAGTTCTTC.

This chain links TRBV6-1 with TRBJ2-1; the match to TRBD1 covers 9 bases. This CDR3 is 15 amino acids long. CDR1 is MNHNS and CDR2 is SASEGT in the germline V gene. Trimming cost V 7 bases and J 8 bases; bases outside gene matches: 12. Here the CDR3 reads CASMTGGSGSDEQFF. The CDR3 DNA sequence: TGTGCCAGCATGACAGGGGGATCGGGTAGCGATGAGCAGTTCTTC.

V gene TRBV5-6 combines with J gene TRBJ2-2; possibly TRBD1 for D (5 bases). The V gene's germline CDR1 is SGHDT and CDR2 YYEEEE. CDR3 length equals 14 residues. Trimming took off 0 bases at V and 5 bases at J, with 8 bases between the two ends. The CDR3 DNA reads TGTGCCAGCAGCTTGGGGACATGGACCGGGGAGCTGTTTTTT. Residues: CASSLGTWTGELFF.